This T cell receptor beta chain derives from a study of OX40 agonist ivuxolimab in advanced cancers. Findings and caveats of the study: Mean expanded clone counts were higher in CD8+ than CD4+ T cells.

The protocol was immunoSEQ multiplex PCR, while the TCRdb copy is restricted to in-frame clones and leaves out a portion. The repertoire consists of just over 35,000 clones, with under 90% occurring once and the leading ten covering around a sixth. CDR1 and CDR2 from the germline V gene are PRHDT and FYEKMQ (reference sequence). V dropped 3 bases and J dropped 4 bases, with 9 bases sitting between them. There are 14 residues in the CDR3. In regard to this clone: The antigen remains unidentified.

The chain employs TRBV13 and TRBJ2-2, with D perhaps TRBD2 (5 bases). The receptor's source is an adult with an advanced solid tumor such as melanoma, head and neck, liver or kidney cancer. The sample in question was CD4+ or CD8+ T cells sorted from blood, obtained in a trial of the OX40 agonist ivuxolimab. The DNA of the CDR3 is TGTGCCAGCAGCTTCGGACTTATCACCGGGGAGCTGTTTTTT. Translating gives CASSFGLITGELFF.